The 13 T cell receptor beta chains below were found in one sample sequenced in a study of cytomegalovirus exposure and HLA in healthy donors. This PCR relied on a set of 60 Vbeta primers and 13 Jbeta primers. Produced via immunoSEQ multiplex PCR; TCRdb's table is partial and in-frame only. The sample records 150,000 to 200,000 clones, approximately 80% being singletons. Sequencing was done on a sample of PBMCs. The receptors derive from a woman aged 45-65 years in good health and CMV-seropositive.

This chain joins TRBV21-1 and TRBJ1-4; whether TRBD1, the table's D call, matches the DNA was not checked. TRBV21-1 is a pseudogene. The CDR3 totals 16 residues. The DNA for the CDR3 is TGTGCCAGCAGCTCTGCACCGGGACAAGGAAGTGAAAAACTGTTTTTT. As protein: CASSSAPGQGSEKLFF.

The rearrangement joins TRBV6-5 to TRBJ2-5, with 7 bases identical to TRBD2. From germline, CDR1 is MNHEY and CDR2 SVGAGI. J gave up 5 bases and V 5 bases, and 5 bases lay outside the gene matches. The CDR3 is made up of 13 amino acids. Written as DNA, the CDR3 is TGTGCCAGCAGTGAGCGGGGTAGGGAGACCCAGTACTTC. Its translation is CASSERGRETQYF.

Note on this clone: Other DNA sequences in the same sample also yield this CDR3. The chain combines TRBV7-2 with TRBJ2-2, with D hard to call. The CDR3 contains 13 residues. With 1 base removed from V and 6 bases from J, the gap between germline ends came to 6 bases. The V gene's germline CDR1 is SGHTA and CDR2 FQGNSA. The CDR3: CASSLVRSGELFF. For the CDR3, the DNA is TGTGCCAGCAGCTTAGTCCGGTCCGGGGAGCTGTTTTTT. Combining the CDR3 with reference TRBV7-2 and TRBJ2-2 gives the whole variable domain GAGVSQSPSNKVTEKGKDVELRCDPISGHTALYWYRQSLGQGLEFLIYFQGNSAPDKSGLPSDRFSAERTGGSVSTLTIQRTQQEDSAVYLCASSLVRSGELFFGEGSRLTVL.

The CDR3 nucleotides are TGTGCCAGCAGCCCGCGTCCAGGTACCTACGAGCAGTACTTC. Protein sequence: CASSPRPGTYEQYF. This rearrangement joins TRBV7-2 to TRBJ2-7; no clear D. This CDR3 has 14 amino acids. V shed 5 bases and J shed 2 bases, with 13 bases lying between them. Looked up from germline, CDR1 is SGHTA and CDR2 is FQGNSA. Full variable domain (rest looked up from reference TRBV7-2 and TRBJ2-7): GAGVSQSPSNKVTEKGKDVELRCDPISGHTALYWYRQSLGQGLEFLIYFQGNSAPDKSGLPSDRFSAERTGGSVSTLTIQRTQQEDSAVYLCASSPRPGTYEQYFGPGTRLTVT.

The chain has TRBV19 and TRBJ1-4, with 9 bases matching TRBD1. V trimming: 5 bases; J trimming: 2 bases; junction bases outside the gene matches: 6. Germline CDR1 is LNHDA and CDR2 is SQIVND (reference sequence). CDR3 length: 16 amino acids. CDR3 in amino acids: CASSFTGGMTNEKLFF. CDR3 nucleotide sequence: TGTGCCAGTAGTTTCACAGGGGGCATGACTAATGAAAAACTGTTTTTT. The whole variable domain, filled in from reference TRBV19 and TRBJ1-4, reads DGGITQSPKYLFRKEGQNVTLSCEQNLNHDAMYWYRQDPGQGLRLIYYSQIVNDFQKGDIAEGYSVSREKKESFPLTVTSAQKNPTAFYLCASSFTGGMTNEKLFFGSGTQLSVL.

The chain employs TRBV18 and TRBJ1-4, with D hard to call. CDR1 KGHSH and CDR2 LQKENI come from the germline V gene. V gave up 3 bases and J gave up 8 bases, with 10 bases separating them. This CDR3 has 13 amino acids. The chain's CDR3 is CASSPQGGEKLFF. The DNA of the CDR3 is TGTGCCAGCTCACCGCAAGGAGGCGAAAAACTGTTTTTT.

The chain joins TRBV9 to TRBJ2-1; D may be TRBD1 (6 bases). V dropped 4 bases and J dropped 10 bases, with 15 bases sitting between them. CDR1 and CDR2 from the germline V gene are SGDLS and YYNGEE. The CDR3 consists of 13 residues. CDR3: CASSFRQVGEQFF. The CDR3 DNA reads as TGTGCCAGCAGCTTCCGACAGGTTGGCGAGCAGTTCTTC.

This clone was detected once. J is TRBJ1-5 and V is TRBV5-5, with D possibly being TRBD1 (5 bases). This CDR3 has 14 residues. The V end lost 0 bases, the J end lost 3 bases, and 7 bases lay between the germline ends. From germline, CDR1 is SGHKS and CDR2 YYEKEE (reference sequence). CDR3 sequence: CASSLAGANQPQHF. CDR3 nucleotides: TGTGCCAGCAGCTTGGCTGGGGCCAATCAGCCCCAGCATTTT. Full variable domain (rest looked up from reference TRBV5-5 and TRBJ1-5): DAGVTQSPTHLIKTRGQQVTLRCSPISGHKSVSWYQQVLGQGPQFIFQYYEKEERGRGNFPDRFSARQFPNYSSELNVNALLLGDSALYLCASSLAGANQPQHFGDGTRLSIL.

The J gene is TRBJ1-1, the V gene TRBV30; no clear D. The germline V gene encodes CDR1 GTSNPN and CDR2 SVGIG (reference sequence). Trimming removed 8 bases from V and 4 bases from J, with 11 bases in between. The CDR3 length is 11 residues. The CDR3 bases are TGTGCCCGGACGACTGGCACTGAAGCTTTCTTT. The encoded protein is CARTTGTEAFF. The entire variable domain, with the rest obtained from reference TRBV30 and TRBJ1-1, is as follows: SQTIHQWPATLVQPVGSPLSLECTVEGTSNPNLYWYRQAAGRGLQLLFYSVGIGQISSEVPQNLSASRPQDRQFILSSKKLLLSDSGFYLCARTTGTEAFFGQGTRLTVV.

This chain links TRBV5-1 with TRBJ2-5; 9 bases are shared with TRBD1. V lost 4 bases to trimming and J lost 2 bases; unmatched junction nucleotides: 9. This CDR3 has 16 amino acids. Germline V gene data show CDR1 as SGHRS and CDR2 as YFSETQ. CDR3 sequence: CASSPGTGITQETQYF. The DNA for the CDR3 is TGCGCCAGCAGCCCTGGGACAGGGATTACTCAAGAGACCCAGTACTTC.

V and J are TRBV4-3 and TRBJ2-7, with 12 bases aligning to TRBD2. Germline CDR1 reads LGHNA; CDR2 reads YSLEER. V shed 4 bases, J shed 2 bases, and the junction held 6 bases outside the gene matches. This CDR3 has 16 amino acids. CDR3 DNA: TGCGCCAGCAGCCTAGGACTAGCGGGGACCACCTACGAGCAGTACTTC. It is translated as CASSLGLAGTTYEQYF.

The V call is TRBV6-5, the J call TRBJ1-1; D gene ambiguous. Germline assignment: CDR1 MNHEY and CDR2 SVGAGI. Trimming shortened V by 8 bases and J by 3 bases, and 13 bases separated the two germline ends. The CDR3 is made up of 13 amino acids. The CDR3 here is CASGRLPYTEAFF. The CDR3 DNA follows: TGTGCCAGCGGGAGGCTGCCCTACACTGAAGCTTTCTTT.

V usage is TRBV4-2 and J usage is TRBJ2-5, with 7 bases fitting TRBD2. Germline CDR1 reads LGHNA; CDR2 reads YNFKEQ. V lost 1 base and J lost 3; bases outside the gene matches: 2. CDR3 length: 14 residues. Written as DNA, the CDR3 is TGTGCCAGCAGCCAAGCGGGGGGAAAAGAGACCCAGTACTTC. It specifies CASSQAGGKETQYF.